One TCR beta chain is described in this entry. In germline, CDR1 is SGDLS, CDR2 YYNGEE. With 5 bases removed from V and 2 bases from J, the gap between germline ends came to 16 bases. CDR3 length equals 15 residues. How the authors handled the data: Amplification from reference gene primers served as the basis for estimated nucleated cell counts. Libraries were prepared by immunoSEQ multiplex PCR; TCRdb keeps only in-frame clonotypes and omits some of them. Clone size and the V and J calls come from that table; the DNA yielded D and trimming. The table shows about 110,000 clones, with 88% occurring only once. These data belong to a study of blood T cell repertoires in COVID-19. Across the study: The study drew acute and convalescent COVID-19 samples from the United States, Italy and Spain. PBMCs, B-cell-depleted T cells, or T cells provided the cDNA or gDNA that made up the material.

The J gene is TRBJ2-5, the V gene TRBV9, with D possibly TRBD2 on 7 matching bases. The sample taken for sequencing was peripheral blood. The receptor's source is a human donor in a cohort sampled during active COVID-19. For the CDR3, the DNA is TGTGCCAGCAGTTCTCTAGGGGGGGTTCAAGAGACCCAGTACTTC. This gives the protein CASSSLGGVQETQYF.